A single sample gave rise to the 23 T cell receptor beta chains below, sequenced in a study of blood T cell repertoires in COVID-19. Sequencing used immunoSEQ multiplex PCR; TCRdb keeps in-frame clones, though not all of them. The top ten hold roughly a third of the sample, which has 75,000 to 90,000 clones, 78% seen once. Material: peripheral blood. All receptors derive from a man between 60 and 75 years old with COVID-19, enrolled during active disease.

This rearrangement joins TRBV5-6 to TRBJ1-2, with 7 bases lining up with TRBD1. This CDR3 spans 16 amino acids. CDR1 is SGHDT, CDR2 YYEEEE, per germline. V shed 1 base, J shed 0 bases, and the junction held 6 bases outside the gene matches. The CDR3: CASSLLDRTPNYGYTF. As DNA, the CDR3 is TGTGCCAGCAGCTTGTTGGACAGGACCCCTAACTATGGCTACACCTTC.

The V gene is TRBV4-3, the J gene TRBJ2-2; possibly TRBD1 for D (6 bases). Germline values: CDR1 LGHNA, CDR2 YSLEER. V was pared by 0 bases and J by 4 bases, with 12 bases between. CDR3 length equals 16 residues. CDR3 nucleotide sequence: TGCGCCAGCAGCCAAGATTTTCAGGGGACCACCGGGGAGCTGTTTTTT. Translation: CASSQDFQGTTGELFF.

This chain uses TRBV2 with TRBJ2-5, with 9 bases fitting TRBD1. The CDR3 is 17 residues long. In germline, CDR1 is SNHLY, CDR2 FYNNEI. The ends lost 6 bases at V and 2 bases at J; junction bases unmatched: 13. Here the CDR3 DNA reads TGTGCCAGCAGCCCGGGACAGGGAAGTTTGGTACAAGAGACCCAGTACTTC. Protein: CASSPGQGSLVQETQYF.

This chain's CDR3 is CASSIKTGDEKLFF. CDR3 DNA: TGTGCCAGCAGCATCAAGACAGGGGATGAAAAACTGTTTTTT. The chain uses TRBV5-4 and TRBJ1-4; TRBD1 matches 8 bases. There are 14 residues in the CDR3. V lost 4 bases, J lost 6 bases, and 5 bases stayed unmatched. CDR1 SGHNT and CDR2 YYREEE come from the germline V gene (reference sequence).

The chain recombines TRBV6-5 with TRBJ2-7, with 8 bases identical to TRBD2. The CDR3 length is 13 residues. With 8 bases clipped from V and 5 bases from J, the junction kept 8 bases outside the gene matches. CDR1 MNHEY and CDR2 SVGAGI come from the germline V gene. CDR3 in DNA: TGTGCCAGCCGCGGGACTAGTGGGCACGAGCAGTACTTC. Translation: CASRGTSGHEQYF.

V and J are TRBV6-5 and TRBJ1-5; a weak D match, TRBD1 (5 bases). Germline V lookup: CDR1 MNHEY, CDR2 SVGAGI. V was clipped by 6 bases and J by 3 bases, with 12 bases between them. This CDR3 region has 14 residues. The CDR3 coding sequence is TGTGCCAGCAGAAGCGGGACGGTCAATCAGCCCCAGCATTTT. Translated, it gives CASRSGTVNQPQHF.

This rearrangement joins TRBV7-3 to TRBJ2-7; D perhaps matches TRBD2 (5 bases). This CDR3 region has 14 residues. CDR1 and CDR2 from the germline V gene are SGHTA and FQGTGA. V was shortened by 3 bases and J by 1 base, with 10 bases between the two germline ends. The CDR3 spells CASSLFPGSYEQYF. CDR3 coding DNA: TGTGCCAGCAGCTTGTTTCCGGGGTCCTACGAGCAGTACTTC.

The chain recombines TRBV4-2 with TRBJ2-1, with 9 positions matching TRBD2. The CDR3 has 15 residues. Trimming cost V 3 bases and J 10 bases; bases outside gene matches: 10. Germline CDR1 LGHNA, CDR2 YNFKEQ. CDR3 in DNA: TGTGCCAGCAGCCATAGTAGCGGGAGCATTTTAGAGCAGTTCTTC. Amino acid sequence: CASSHSSGSILEQFF.

Concerning this clone itself: One end of the junction fails to match germline, which may point to a read error. The rearrangement joins TRBV25-1 to TRBJ2-3; D gene ambiguous. CDR1 MGHDK and CDR2 SYGVNS come from the germline V gene. The CDR3 length is 15 residues. The CDR3 loop reads CASCEEVAGTDTQYF. DNA for the CDR3: TGTGCCAGCTGTGAAGAGGTTGCTGGCACAGATACGCAGTATTTT.

This chain connects TRBV6-1 to TRBJ1-5; D call uncertain. CDR3 length: 13 amino acids. Trimming shortened V by 3 bases and J by 3 bases, and 6 bases separated the two germline ends. From germline, CDR1 is MNHNS and CDR2 SASEGT. CDR3 residues: CASSDGDNQPQHF. CDR3 nucleotides: TGTGCCAGCAGTGACGGAGACAATCAGCCCCAGCATTTT.

The chain has TRBV19 and TRBJ1-2; D perhaps matches TRBD1 (5 bases). CDR3 length equals 14 residues. V gave up 7 bases and J gave up 6 bases, with 18 bases separating them. CDR1 is LNHDA, CDR2 SQIVND, per germline (reference sequence). The CDR3 region is CASIRGDHGDGYTF. DNA of the CDR3: TGTGCCAGTATCCGGGGGGATCATGGGGATGGCTACACCTTC.

The table lists this clone with a few counts. This chain uses TRBV5-4 with TRBJ2-7; perhaps TRBD2 as D (5 bases). Germline assignment: CDR1 SGHNT and CDR2 YYREEE (reference sequence). V was clipped by 3 bases and J by 3 bases, with 13 bases between them. This CDR3 contains 14 residues. The CDR3 loop reads CASSSQDRDYEQYF. CDR3 coding DNA: TGTGCCAGCAGCTCCCAGGATCGGGACTACGAGCAGTACTTC.

This rearrangement joins TRBV7-2 to TRBJ1-2; D perhaps matches TRBD1 (6 bases). Looked up from germline, CDR1 is SGHTA and CDR2 is FQGNSA. The CDR3 contains 14 residues. V shed 4 bases and J shed 11 bases, with 20 bases lying between them. Here the CDR3 DNA reads TGTGCCAGCAGCTCGAGAGGGGGGGAGGGAGTATACACCTTC. Encoded protein: CASSSRGGEGVYTF.

The chain couples TRBV10-3 to TRBJ2-5; maybe TRBD1 (5 bases). CDR1 and CDR2 from the germline V gene are ENHRY and SYGVKD. The CDR3 is 16 amino acids. V lost 4 bases, J lost 4 bases, and 19 bases lay in between. The CDR3 DNA sequence: TGTGCCATCAGTGGTGCCCACAGCGCAACAGGAGAGACCCAGTACTTC. This encodes CAISGAHSATGETQYF.

The chain links TRBV3-1 (or the pseudogene TRBV3-2) to TRBJ1-2; D is unclear. The ends were cut back, 1 base at V and 2 bases at J, with 5 bases in the middle. CDR1 and CDR2 (germline): LGHDT, YNNKEL (reference sequence). This CDR3 spans 13 amino acids. CDR3 sequence (DNA): TGTGCCAGCAGCCAAGTACAGAACTATGGCTACACCTTC. It yields the protein CASSQVQNYGYTF.

For the CDR3, the DNA is TGTGCCAGCACCCCGCGGGGGGGCTTCGAGACCCAGTACTTC. Encoded protein: CASTPRGGFETQYF. The chain couples TRBV6-5 to TRBJ2-5; 9 nucleotides align to TRBD2. The V segment lost 7 bases and the J segment 5 bases; nucleotides outside the gene matches: 8. The CDR3 is 14 amino acids. The V gene's germline CDR1 is MNHEY and CDR2 SVGAGI.

In this sample, this clone turned up once. CDR3 loop: CASSTPYGRANEQFF. CDR3 DNA sequence: TGTGCCAGTAGTACCCCTTATGGCAGGGCTAATGAGCAGTTCTTC. This chain connects TRBV19 to TRBJ2-1, with D possibly matching TRBD1 (5 bases). With 4 bases removed from V and 7 bases from J, the gap between germline ends came to 17 bases. The CDR3 extends over 15 amino acids. Germline CDR1 is LNHDA and CDR2 is SQIVND (reference sequence).

CDR3 sequence reads: CASSEVAGAGEQFF. CDR3 DNA sequence: TGTGCCAGCAGTGAGGTAGCGGGAGCTGGTGAGCAGTTCTTC. The V gene is TRBV2, the J gene TRBJ2-1, with TRBD2 matching over 9 bases. V trimming: 3 bases; J trimming: 9 bases; junction bases outside the gene matches: 6. The CDR3 is 14 amino acids. The germline gives CDR1 SNHLY, CDR2 FYNNEI.

The chain joins TRBV19 to TRBJ1-5, with D possibly being TRBD1 (5 bases). This CDR3 is 16 amino acids long. Germline V lookup: CDR1 LNHDA, CDR2 SQIVND (reference sequence). Trimming left V 7 bases short and J 0 bases short, with 16 bases between. The CDR3 protein is CASKISVGDSNQPQHF. The CDR3 nucleotides read TGTGCCAGTAAAATCTCCGTAGGGGATAGCAATCAGCCCCAGCATTTT. The full variable domain, its missing parts supplied by reference TRBV19 and TRBJ1-5, is DGGITQSPKYLFRKEGQNVTLSCEQNLNHDAMYWYRQDPGQGLRLIYYSQIVNDFQKGDIAEGYSVSREKKESFPLTVTSAQKNPTAFYLCASKISVGDSNQPQHFGDGTRLSIL.

This clone was observed once. The chain carries TRBV29-1 and TRBJ2-7, with 8 bases fitting TRBD2. Germline CDR1 SQVTM, CDR2 ANQGSEA. V trimming: 7 bases; J trimming: 2 bases; junction bases outside the gene matches: 7. The CDR3 is 13 residues long. The CDR3 here is CSASLAGTYEQYF. The CDR3, as DNA: TGCAGCGCGAGCTTAGCGGGGACCTACGAGCAGTACTTC.

The chain links TRBV14 to TRBJ2-7; tentatively, D is TRBD2 (5 bases). Germline lookup yields CDR1 SGHDN and CDR2 FVKESK. The CDR3 length is 14 residues. V lost 4 bases and J 7 bases, leaving 17 bases between the germline ends. The CDR3 coding sequence is TGTGCCAGCAGCCTAGGAGGTAGGACGCGGGAGCAGTACTTC. As protein: CASSLGGRTREQYF.

The rearrangement uses TRBV9 and TRBJ2-2, with TRBD2 matching over 8 bases. Losses at the gene ends were 0 bases for V and 6 bases for J; bases not matched to a gene: 4. Germline CDR1 and CDR2: SGDLS and YYNGEE. This CDR3 is built from 15 residues. CDR3: CASSVGVSGAGELFF. CDR3 DNA sequence: TGTGCCAGCAGCGTAGGGGTTAGCGGGGCCGGGGAGCTGTTTTTT. The full variable domain, with the rest looked up from reference TRBV9 and TRBJ2-2, is DSGVTQTPKHLITATGQRVTLRCSPRSGDLSVYWYQQSLDQGLQFLIQYYNGEERAKGNILERFSAQQFPDLHSELNLSSLELGDSALYFCASSVGVSGAGELFFGEGSRLTVL.

The chain's CDR3 is CASAGGHNYGYTF. The CDR3 DNA reads as TGTGCCAGCGCAGGGGGACATAACTATGGCTACACCTTC. The chain recombines TRBV6-5 with TRBJ1-2; 7 nucleotides agree with TRBD1. The CDR3 is 13 amino acids. Germline V CDR1 and CDR2: MNHEY, SVGAGI. V was pared by 8 bases and J by 1 base, with 4 bases of the junction left unmatched.